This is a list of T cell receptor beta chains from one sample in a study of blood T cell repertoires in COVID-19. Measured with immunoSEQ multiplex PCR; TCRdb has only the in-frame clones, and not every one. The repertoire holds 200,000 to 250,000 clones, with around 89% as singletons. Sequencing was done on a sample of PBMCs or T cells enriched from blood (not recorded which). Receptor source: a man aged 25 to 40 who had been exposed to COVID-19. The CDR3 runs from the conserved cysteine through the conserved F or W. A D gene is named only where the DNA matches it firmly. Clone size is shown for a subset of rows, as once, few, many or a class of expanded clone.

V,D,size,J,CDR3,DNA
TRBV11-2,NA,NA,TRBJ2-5,CASSPRLFRVETQYF,TGTGCCAGCAGCCCACGGCTATTCAGGGTAGAGACCCAGTACTTC
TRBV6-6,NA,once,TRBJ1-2,CASSRGRGENYGYTF,TGTGCCAGCAGTAGGGGGAGGGGCGAAAACTATGGCTACACCTTC
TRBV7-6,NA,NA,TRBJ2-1,CASGPGGAVGRHEQFF,TGTGCCAGCGGCCCTGGGGGGGCCGTGGGGCGCCATGAGCAGTTCTTC
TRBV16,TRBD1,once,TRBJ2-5,CASSQDREETQYF,TGTGCCAGCAGCCAGGACAGGGAAGAGACCCAGTACTTC
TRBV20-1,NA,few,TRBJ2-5,CSARVRETQYF,TGCAGTGCTAGAGTGAGAGAGACCCAGTACTTC
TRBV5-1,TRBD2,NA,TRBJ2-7,CASSLVTSGGAEGEQYF,TGCGCCAGCAGCTTGGTAACTAGCGGGGGGGCTGAGGGCGAGCAGTACTTC
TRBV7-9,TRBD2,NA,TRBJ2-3,CASSGPGLADTDTQYF,TGTGCCAGCAGCGGGCCGGGACTAGCGGACACAGATACGCAGTATTTT
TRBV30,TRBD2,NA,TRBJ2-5,CAWAPGLAEETQYF,TGTGCCTGGGCCCCGGGACTAGCGGAAGAGACCCAGTACTTC
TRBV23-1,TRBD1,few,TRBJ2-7,CASSRVRTGGHEQYF,TGCGCCAGCAGTCGTGTCCGGACAGGGGGCCACGAGCAGTACTTC
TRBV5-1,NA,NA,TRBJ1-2,CASSIATNKDSYGYTF,TGCGCCAGCAGCATCGCGACTAACAAGGATAGCTATGGCTACACCTTC
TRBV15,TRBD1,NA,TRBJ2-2,CATSRDYTGVNTGELFF,TGTGCCACCAGCAGAGATTATACAGGGGTGAACACCGGGGAGCTGTTTTTT
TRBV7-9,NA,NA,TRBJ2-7,CASSIEVPPPYEQYF,TGTGCCAGCAGCATTGAGGTGCCTCCGCCCTACGAGCAGTACTTC
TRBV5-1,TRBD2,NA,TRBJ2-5,CASSLNSGGQETQYF,TGCGCCAGCAGCTTGAATAGCGGGGGCCAAGAGACCCAGTACTTC
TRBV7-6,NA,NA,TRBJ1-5,CASSFGSNQPQHF,TGTGCCAGCAGCTTCGGTAGCAATCAGCCCCAGCATTTT
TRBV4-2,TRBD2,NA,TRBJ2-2,CASSQGRRGANTGELFF,TGTGCCAGCAGCCAAGGTAGGCGGGGGGCGAACACCGGGGAGCTGTTTTTT
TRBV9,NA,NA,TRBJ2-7,CASSGDSSYEQYF,TGTGCCAGCAGCGGGGACTCATCCTACGAGCAGTACTTC
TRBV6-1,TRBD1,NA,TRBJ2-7,CASSEPTGVTYEQYF,TGTGCCAGCAGTGAACCGACAGGGGTAACCTACGAGCAGTACTTC
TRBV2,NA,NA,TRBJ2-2,CASSSSPTSSGELFF,TGTGCCAGCTCGTCCTCTCCGACTTCTTCCGGGGAGCTGTTTTTT
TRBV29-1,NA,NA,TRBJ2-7,CSAYRGHGDEQYF,TGCAGCGCCTACCGAGGACACGGAGACGAGCAGTACTTC
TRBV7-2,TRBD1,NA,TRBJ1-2,CASSSDRGGGYTF,TGTGCCAGCAGCTCGGACAGGGGAGGTGGCTACACCTTC
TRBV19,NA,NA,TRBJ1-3,CASSIEARSGNTIYF,TGTGCCAGTAGTATCGAGGCACGCTCTGGAAACACCATATATTTT